Each of the 20 T cell receptor beta chains below was sequenced from the same sample in a study of CD8 T cells in Susac syndrome. Random hexamers were used to reverse transcribe the RNA input (roughly 0.5 to 1 ug). MiXCR, applied by TCRdb to the immunoSEQ multiplex PCR reads, yields one record per CDR3 protein. The sample yields 180,000 or so distinct CDR3 sequences, over 85% seen once. The sequenced sample consisted of CD4+ T cells from PBMCs. The receptors derive from a human donor in good health.

The chain joins TRBV7-9 to TRBJ1-2, with D unresolved. Germline loops: CDR1 SEHNR, CDR2 FQNEAQ (reference sequence). Between the trimmed V and J ends, which lost 10 bases and 6 bases, there was a span of 18 bases. The CDR3 contains 13 residues. The CDR3 protein is CATQETETHGYTF. CDR3 bases: TGTGCCACCCAAGAGACCGAAACCCATGGCTACACCTTC.

CDR3 amino acids: CASSPLNTGTGELFF. CDR3 sequence (DNA): TGTGCCAGCAGCCCACTTAACACAGGGACCGGGGAGCTGTTTTTT. V usage is TRBV7-2 and J usage is TRBJ2-2; the D gene is possibly TRBD1 (6 bases). Germline V gene sequence: CDR1 SGHTA, CDR2 FQGNSA. The CDR3 runs to 15 residues. V dropped 5 bases and J dropped 5 bases, with 15 bases sitting between them. Based on the CDR3 plus reference TRBV7-2 and TRBJ2-2, the full variable domain is GAGVSQSPSNKVTEKGKDVELRCDPISGHTALYWYRQSLGQGLEFLIYFQGNSAPDKSGLPSDRFSAERTGGSVSTLTIQRTQQEDSAVYLCASSPLNTGTGELFFGEGSRLTVL.

This chain links TRBV9 with TRBJ2-5, with D perhaps TRBD1 (5 bases). Germline CDR1 reads SGDLS; CDR2 reads YYNGEE. V dropped 0 bases and J dropped 0 bases, with 9 bases sitting between them. The CDR3 has 15 amino acids. In DNA, the CDR3 is TGTGCCAGCAGCGTAGGAAAGGGGAACCAAGAGACCCAGTACTTC. It translates to CASSVGKGNQETQYF.

The V and J genes are TRBV29-1 and TRBJ1-2; D is uncertain. Germline lookup yields CDR1 SQVTM and CDR2 ANQGSEA. The CDR3 contains 12 residues. V dropped 7 bases and J dropped 6 bases, with 15 bases sitting between them. This CDR3 is CSAVRTEDGYTF. The CDR3 region has the DNA TGCAGCGCCGTTCGTACTGAAGATGGCTACACCTTC.

The chain recombines TRBV3-1 with TRBJ2-5; 11 bases align to TRBD1. Germline V gene sequence: CDR1 LGHDT, CDR2 YNNKEL (reference sequence). Trimming cost V 4 bases and J 4 bases; bases outside gene matches: 5. The CDR3 loop spans 15 amino acids. The CDR3 sequence is CASSLPGQGVETQYF. CDR3 nucleotides: TGTGCCAGCAGCCTCCCGGGACAGGGGGTAGAGACCCAGTACTTC.

The chain has TRBV5-1 and TRBJ2-5; D not resolved. With 0 bases removed from V and 3 bases from J, the gap between germline ends came to 3 bases. The germline V gene has CDR1 SGHRS and CDR2 YFSETQ. CDR3 length: 12 amino acids. The CDR3 spells CASSLEKETQYF. The CDR3 DNA reads as TGCGCCAGCAGCTTGGAGAAAGAGACCCAGTACTTC.

The chain is built from TRBV14 and TRBJ2-1; possible D gene TRBD1, 5 bases. CDR1 is SGHDN, CDR2 FVKESK, per germline. CDR3 length: 14 amino acids. The germline V and J ends were trimmed by 6 bases and 4 bases, with 13 bases remaining between them. The CDR3 DNA reads TGTGCCAGCAGGGGAAAAGGGGAATACAATGAGCAGTTCTTC. It is translated as CASRGKGEYNEQFF.

The chain uses TRBV27 and TRBJ2-7, with 7 bases matching TRBD1. The length of the CDR3 is 17 residues. The germline CDR1 and CDR2 sequences are MNHEY and SMNVEV (reference sequence). After removal of 5 bases from V and 2 bases from J, the junction contained 15 bases not matched to a gene. The CDR3 bases are TGTGCCAGCAGTCGAAAACGAACTACAGGGGTCCCCTACGAGCAGTACGTC. Translated, it gives CASSRKRTTGVPYEQYV.

V gene TRBV7-2 combines with J gene TRBJ2-7, with D hard to call. Between the trimmed V and J ends, which lost 3 bases and 3 bases, there was a span of 12 bases. Germline assignment: CDR1 SGHTA and CDR2 FQGNSA. This CDR3 has 14 residues. The CDR3 nucleotides are TGTGCCAGCAGCTTGCGTAAAGTGGGCTACGAGCAGTACGTC. Encoded protein: CASSLRKVGYEQYV.

The rearrangement joins TRBV28 to TRBJ2-3; D is unresolved. The CDR3 loop spans 13 amino acids. Germline loops: CDR1 MDHEN, CDR2 SYDVKM. The V and J ends lost 9 bases and 0 bases respectively, with 10 bases between them. CDR3 protein: CASGIASTDTQYF. In nucleotides, the CDR3 is TGTGCCAGTGGTATAGCAAGCACAGATACGCAGTATTTT. The full variable domain, completed using reference TRBV28 and TRBJ2-3, is DVKVTQSSRYLVKRTGEKVFLECVQDMDHENMFWYRQDPGLGLRLIYFSYDVKMKEKGDIPEGYSVSREKKERFSLILESASTNQTSMYLCASGIASTDTQYFGPGTRLTVL.

This clonotype was seen a single time. The chain joins TRBV9 to TRBJ1-1; perhaps TRBD1 as D (6 bases). Germline lookup yields CDR1 SGDLS and CDR2 YYNGEE. V was trimmed by 5 bases and J by 1 base, leaving 12 bases between them. CDR3 size: 14 residues. This chain's CDR3 is CASSARGGNTEAFF. In DNA, the CDR3 is TGTGCCAGCAGTGCCAGGGGCGGGAACACTGAAGCTTTCTTT.

The V gene is TRBV30, the J gene TRBJ2-2; D not resolved. The CDR3 runs 15 residues. Per the germline V gene, CDR1 is GTSNPN and CDR2 is SVGIG (reference sequence). Trimming took off 0 bases at V and 2 bases at J, with 10 bases between the two ends. CDR3 sequence: CAWSVERVNTGELFF. CDR3 in DNA: TGTGCCTGGAGTGTTGAACGGGTCAACACCGGGGAGCTGTTTTTT.

V and J are TRBV18 and TRBJ2-7; D not resolved. The CDR3 runs to 13 residues. Germline V gives CDR1 KGHSH, CDR2 LQKENI. V dropped 3 bases and J dropped 3 bases, with 9 bases sitting between them. DNA for the CDR3: TGTGCCAGCTCACCTGGGCCGCTCTACGAGCAGTACGTC. Amino acids: CASSPGPLYEQYV.

The V call is TRBV3-1, the J call TRBJ2-1; 7 bases are shared with TRBD1. The V gene end was trimmed by 1 base and the J gene end by 5 bases; junction bases not matched to a gene: 2. The CDR3 extends over 14 amino acids. From germline, CDR1 is LGHDT and CDR2 YNNKEL (reference sequence). The CDR3 region is CASSQGQGDNEQFF. The CDR3 DNA sequence: TGTGCCAGCAGCCAAGGACAGGGAGACAATGAGCAGTTCTTC.

The gene calls are TRBV12-3 or TRBV12-4 and TRBJ1-2, with D possibly being TRBD1 (5 bases). With 6 bases removed from V and 4 bases from J, the gap between germline ends came to 9 bases. The CDR3 extends over 12 amino acids. CDR3: CASSPTVYGYTF. The CDR3 bases are TGTGCCAGCAGCCCGACAGTCTATGGCTACACCTTC.

The CDR3 sequence: CASRLGYKAGDNEQFF. CDR3 nucleotide sequence: TGTGCCAGCAGGCTAGGGTACAAAGCGGGAGACAATGAGCAGTTCTTC. V is TRBV7-9 and J is TRBJ2-1; 8 bases agree with TRBD2. V gave up 6 bases and J gave up 5 bases; unmatched junction bases: 12. Germline loops: CDR1 SEHNR, CDR2 FQNEAQ (reference sequence). The CDR3 is 16 residues long.

This clonotype was detected only a few times. J is TRBJ2-3 and V is TRBV28, with D unresolved. V lost 6 bases and J 5 bases, leaving 6 bases between the germline ends. This CDR3 contains 11 residues. From germline, CDR1 is MDHEN and CDR2 SYDVKM. The CDR3: CASSHGDTQYF. The DNA for the CDR3 is TGTGCCAGCAGCCATGGAGATACGCAGTATTTT.

The chain joins TRBV5-1 to TRBJ2-3; TRBD2 agrees at 10 bases. The V segment lost 7 bases and the J segment 6 bases; nucleotides outside the gene matches: 8. Germline V gives CDR1 SGHRS, CDR2 YFSETQ. The CDR3 runs 14 residues. Here the CDR3 DNA reads TGCGCCAGCGGAACTAGCGGGACACGGGATACGCAGTATTTT. Translating it yields CASGTSGTRDTQYF.

The chain combines TRBV12-3 or TRBV12-4 with TRBJ2-3; TRBD2 agrees at 7 bases. V trimming: 6 bases; J trimming: 4 bases; junction bases outside the gene matches: 10. The CDR3 runs 15 residues. CDR3 nucleotide sequence: TGTGCCAGCAGACGTTACTTAGCGGGTCCAGATACGCAGTATTTT. Residues: CASRRYLAGPDTQYF.

V and J are TRBV20-1 and TRBJ1-1; D not certain. Germline CDR1 and CDR2: DFQATT and SNEGSKA (reference sequence). Trimming took 5 bases from V and 1 from J, leaving 2 bases between them. The length of the CDR3 is 10 residues. The CDR3 reads CSAQNTEAFF. The CDR3 coding sequence is TGCAGTGCTCAGAACACTGAAGCTTTCTTT.